One sample yielded the 30 T cell receptor beta chains listed below, sequenced in a study of blood T cells in healthy people across ages (dated by TCRdb to 2015 to 2017). Libraries were constructed by 5' RACE. Instrument on record: Illumina HiSeq 2500. A second PCR of roughly 7 to 12 cycles was performed with a sample-barcoded 5' primer and a J-beta primer mix. TCRdb reprocessed the public reads (quality trimming at Q25 with fastp, clone calling with MiXCR) and kept in-frame beta chains. Duplicate CDR3 protein sequences are folded into a single record with the most common DNA and genes. For this sample the table gives roughly 800,000 distinct CDR3 sequences, of which around 24% were detected only once. In total, the top ten clones hold 2.5% to 3.5% of the sample. The sample was also reused in another study, on T cells of mothers and their children.

Specimen: blood. All receptors derive from a boy younger than 18 in good health.

This sequence joins TRBV10-3 and TRBJ1-4; D possibly corresponds to TRBD1 (5 bases). This CDR3 has 14 residues. Trimming pared 2 bases from V and 5 bases from J, leaving 9 bases between. Germline V gives CDR1 ENHRY, CDR2 SYGVKD. In DNA form, the CDR3 reads TGTGCCATCAGTGAGAACGACAGAAATGAAAAACTGTTTTTT. Translation: CAISENDRNEKLFF.

This chain joins TRBV5-1 and TRBJ2-5, with no clear D. Germline V gene lookup returns CDR1 SGHRS and CDR2 YFSETQ. This CDR3 contains 14 residues. The V and J ends lost 3 bases and 4 bases respectively, with 13 bases between them. In nucleotides, the CDR3 is TGCGCCAGCAGCTCGTCTCCTCCTTCAGAGACCCAGTACTTC. Translation: CASSSSPPSETQYF.

This clonotype was recorded a few times. The rearrangement links TRBV12-3 or TRBV12-4 to TRBJ2-5; 8 bases line up with TRBD1. The closer fit of TRBJ2-1 to the DNA end suggests the J call may be wrong. The CDR3 length is 14 residues. The CDR3 DNA follows: TGTGCCAGCACCCCAAGGACAGGGTCGTATGAGCAGTTCTTC. This translates into CASTPRTGSYEQFF.

The chain couples TRBV7-6 to TRBJ1-6, with no clear D. Trimming stripped 6 bases from V and 7 bases from J, with 10 bases between. The CDR3 extends over 13 amino acids. CDR1 and CDR2 from the germline V gene are SGHVS and FNYEAQ. CDR3 coding DNA: TGTGCCAGCAGTTATGGAGGGAATTCACCCCTCCACTTT. It encodes CASSYGGNSPLHF.

This clonotype was seen only a few times. The V call is TRBV20-1, the J call TRBJ2-5, with 7 bases aligning to TRBD2. The end of the DNA fits TRBJ2-7 better, so the J call may be wrong. This CDR3 has 13 residues. Per the germline V gene, CDR1 is DFQATT and CDR2 is SNEGSKA (reference sequence). The CDR3: CSAGRLAIYEQYF. The CDR3 bases are TGCAGTGCTGGGAGACTAGCTATTTACGAGCAGTACTTC.

This clonotype was counted a few times. The rearrangement links TRBV12-3 or TRBV12-4 to TRBJ1-1; unclear D gene. V was shortened by 6 bases and J by 1 base, with 9 bases between the two germline ends. CDR3 length equals 13 residues. CDR3 sequence reads: CASRLNENTEAFF. Written as DNA, the CDR3 is TGTGCCAGCAGGTTAAACGAGAACACTGAAGCTTTCTTT.

The V gene is TRBV5-1, the J gene TRBJ2-5, with D hard to call. The CDR3 has 13 residues. V was trimmed by 6 bases and J by 0 bases, leaving 9 bases between them. In germline, CDR1 is SGHRS, CDR2 YFSETQ. The CDR3 here is CASTKTDQETQYF. The CDR3 DNA sequence: TGCGCCAGCACGAAAACAGACCAAGAGACCCAGTACTTC. Variable domain in full (rest from reference TRBV5-1 and TRBJ2-5): KAGVTQTPRYLIKTRGQQVTLSCSPISGHRSVSWYQQTPGQGLQFLFEYFSETQRNKGNFPGRFSGRQFSNSRSEMNVSTLELGDSALYLCASTKTDQETQYFGPGTRLLVL.

The rearrangement uses TRBV4-1 and TRBJ2-5; D may be TRBD1 or TRBD2 (5 bases each). Germline-derived CDR1 and CDR2 are MGHRA and YSYEKL. This CDR3 has 15 residues. Trimming cost V 1 base and J 0 bases, with 9 bases left between them. The DNA for the CDR3 is TGCGCCAGCAGCCAAGGAGGGACCAACCAAGAGACCCAGTACTTC. It is translated as CASSQGGTNQETQYF.

The chain is built from TRBV28 and TRBJ2-1, with TRBD2 identical over 11 bases. The CDR3 loop spans 14 amino acids. The germline V gene has CDR1 MDHEN and CDR2 SYDVKM. The trim removed 5 bases at V and 7 bases at J, leaving 4 bases unmatched. In DNA form, the CDR3 reads TGTGCCAGCAGTACTAGCGGGAGTCGAAATGAGCAGTTCTTC. Residues: CASSTSGSRNEQFF.

The table lists this clonotype with a few counts. The chain recombines TRBV20-1 with TRBJ2-5, with D perhaps TRBD1 (5 bases). This CDR3 comprises 15 residues. Trimming took 0 bases from V and 5 from J, leaving 16 bases between them. Germline loops: CDR1 DFQATT, CDR2 SNEGSKA (reference sequence). Here the CDR3 reads CSARDRGAVLETQYF. CDR3 in DNA: TGCAGTGCTAGAGATAGGGGCGCCGTTTTGGAGACCCAGTACTTC.

The J gene is TRBJ2-5, the V gene TRBV20-1; 15 bases line up with TRBD2. The J call may be in error: the DNA end matches TRBJ2-1 better. Germline V lookup: CDR1 DFQATT, CDR2 SNEGSKA (reference sequence). This CDR3 contains 14 residues. CDR3 DNA: TGCAGTGCTAGGGGACTAGCGGGGGGTGGTGAGCAGTTCTTC. Residues: CSARGLAGGGEQFF.

Of note for this clonotype: One junction end does not reproduce the germline sequence, and a read error may be involved. J is TRBJ2-5 and V is TRBV5-6, with a weak D call TRBD2 (5 bases). Germline loops: CDR1 SGHDT, CDR2 YYEEEE. The CDR3 loop spans 15 amino acids. This chain's CDR3 is CTSSIQLGLQETQYF. As DNA, the CDR3 is TGTACCAGCAGCATCCAACTAGGGCTCCAAGAGACCCAGTACTTC.

This clonotype was recorded a few times. At one end, the junction sequence differs from germline, possibly due to a read error. This sequence joins TRBV9 and TRBJ2-5, with 13 bases aligning to TRBD2. This CDR3 comprises 13 residues. The V gene's germline CDR1 is SGDLS and CDR2 YYNGEE. The DNA of the CDR3 is TGTGCCAGCAGCGTAGGGGGACTAGCGGGAATTAGCTTC. Its protein is CASSVGGLAGISF.

The V call is TRBV29-1, the J call TRBJ1-1; no clear D gene. V lost 4 bases and J lost 2, with 14 bases in between. CDR1 is SQVTM, CDR2 ANQGSEA, per germline. The CDR3 is 14 residues long. In DNA, the CDR3 is TGCAGCGTTGTTCCTCGAATGCTTAACACTGAAGCTTTCTTT. Residues: CSVVPRMLNTEAFF. Complete variable domain (other parts from reference TRBV29-1 and TRBJ1-1): SAVISQKPSRDICQRGTSLTIQCQVDSQVTMMFWYRQQPGQSLTLIATANQGSEATYESGFVIDKFPISRPNLTFSTLTVSNMSPEDSSIYLCSVVPRMLNTEAFFGQGTRLTVV.

This clonotype was seen more than once but under ten times. The chain carries TRBV4-2 and TRBJ2-5; 10 nucleotides line up with TRBD1. V gave up 4 bases and J gave up 4 bases; unmatched junction bases: 6. CDR1 and CDR2 from the germline V gene are LGHNA and YNFKEQ. There are 15 residues in the CDR3. The CDR3 DNA follows: TGTGCCAGCAGCCCCGTATGGGACAGGGGAGAGACCCAGTACTTC. Translation gives CASSPVWDRGETQYF.

J is TRBJ2-3 and V is TRBV20-1, with TRBD1 identical over 10 bases. V lost 0 bases to trimming and J lost 5 bases; unmatched junction nucleotides: 5. Germline-derived CDR1 and CDR2 are DFQATT and SNEGSKA (reference sequence). The CDR3 sequence is 15 residues long. CDR3 sequence (DNA): TGCAGTGCTAGAGATCGGGGACAGGGGTTAGATACGCAGTATTTT. Its protein product is CSARDRGQGLDTQYF.

The chain combines TRBV10-3 with TRBJ2-5; a possible D gene is TRBD2 (7 bases). Trimming removed 2 bases at V and 5 bases at J, with 15 bases between. The CDR3 extends over 15 amino acids. Germline loops: CDR1 ENHRY, CDR2 SYGVKD. CDR3 sequence reads: CAISELRGAWETQYF. CDR3 sequence (DNA): TGTGCCATCAGTGAGCTACGGGGGGCCTGGGAGACCCAGTACTTC.

J is TRBJ2-5 and V is TRBV29-1, with D tentatively TRBD2 (6 bases). Germline V lookup: CDR1 SQVTM, CDR2 ANQGSEA. The V end lost 3 bases, the J end lost 3 bases, and 17 bases lay between the germline ends. The CDR3 has 15 residues. The CDR3 here is CSVDSPGAGKETQYF. The DNA of the CDR3 is TGCAGCGTTGATTCGCCGGGAGCGGGCAAAGAGACCCAGTACTTC. Based on the CDR3 plus reference TRBV29-1 and TRBJ2-5, the full variable domain is SAVISQKPSRDICQRGTSLTIQCQVDSQVTMMFWYRQQPGQSLTLIATANQGSEATYESGFVIDKFPISRPNLTFSTLTVSNMSPEDSSIYLCSVDSPGAGKETQYFGPGTRLLVL.

This rearrangement joins TRBV6-5 to TRBJ2-7; either TRBD1 or TRBD2 may supply D (6 bases each). This CDR3 spans 14 amino acids. V was pared by 7 bases and J by 0 bases, with 13 bases between. Germline assignment: CDR1 MNHEY and CDR2 SVGAGI. The CDR3 coding sequence is TGTGCCAGCACCCCGAGGGGGGACTCCTACGAGCAGTACTTC. Translated, it gives CASTPRGDSYEQYF.

In this sample, this clonotype turned up a few times. The chain has TRBV5-1 and TRBJ1-4; D might be TRBD1 (6 bases). The CDR3 covers 14 residues. V gave up 4 bases and J gave up 5 bases, with 12 bases separating them. Germline V gene sequence: CDR1 SGHRS, CDR2 YFSETQ. In nucleotides, the CDR3 is TGCGCCAGCAGCCCCAGGGGTAAGAATGAAAAACTGTTTTTT. It yields the protein CASSPRGKNEKLFF.

This clonotype was found a few times. This chain links TRBV9 with TRBJ2-3; D is unclear. The CDR3 totals 14 residues. The germline V gene has CDR1 SGDLS and CDR2 YYNGEE. Trimming cost V 4 bases and J 7 bases, with 16 bases left between them. CDR3 amino acids: CASSPQIDLNTQYF. For the CDR3, the DNA is TGTGCCAGCAGCCCTCAAATTGACCTCAATACGCAGTATTTT. Full variable domain (remainder filled in from reference TRBV9 and TRBJ2-3): DSGVTQTPKHLITATGQRVTLRCSPRSGDLSVYWYQQSLDQGLQFLIQYYNGEERAKGNILERFSAQQFPDLHSELNLSSLELGDSALYFCASSPQIDLNTQYFGPGTRLTVL.

This chain joins TRBV11-2 and TRBJ2-4; D might be TRBD2 (5 bases). Trimming removed 5 bases at V and 0 bases at J, with 17 bases between. This CDR3 is built from 17 residues. The V gene's germline CDR1 is SGHAT and CDR2 FQNNGV. For the CDR3, the DNA is TGTGCCAGCAGCACCCCTGGGCGGGCCCTAGCCAAAAACATTCAGTACTTC. This sequence encodes CASSTPGRALAKNIQYF. Using reference TRBV11-2 and TRBJ2-4 for the parts outside the CDR3, the full variable domain is EAGVAQSPRYKIIEKRQSVAFWCNPISGHATLYWYQQILGQGPKLLIQFQNNGVVDDSQLPKDRFSAERLKGVDSTLKIQPAKLEDSAVYLCASSTPGRALAKNIQYFGAGTRLSVL.

A few counts support this clonotype. The chain joins TRBV20-1 to TRBJ1-5, with no clear D. The CDR3 spans 15 residues. Trimming removed 3 bases at V and 6 bases at J, with 18 bases between. Germline-derived CDR1 and CDR2 are DFQATT and SNEGSKA (reference sequence). CDR3 loop: CSARVGGDVGQPQHF. In nucleotides, the CDR3 is TGCAGTGCTAGGGTCGGCGGGGATGTGGGTCAGCCCCAGCATTTT.

The rearrangement links TRBV30 to TRBJ2-7, with TRBD2 identical over 10 bases. In germline, CDR1 is GTSNPN, CDR2 SVGIG (reference sequence). The V segment lost 4 bases and the J segment 3 bases; nucleotides outside the gene matches: 6. CDR3 length equals 14 residues. For the CDR3, the DNA is TGTGCCTGGAAAACAGGACTAGCGGTCTACGAGCAGTACTTC. It specifies CAWKTGLAVYEQYF.

This clonotype was counted between two and nine times. The rearrangement joins TRBV27 to TRBJ2-7, with 9 bases matching TRBD2. V was pared by 5 bases and J by 8 bases, with 10 bases of the junction left unmatched. The CDR3 consists of 14 residues. CDR1 is MNHEY and CDR2 is SMNVEV in the germline V gene (reference sequence). The CDR3 region is CASSRGGELRKQYF. The CDR3 nucleotides read TGTGCCAGCAGTCGCGGGGGGGAGCTACGAAAGCAGTACTTC.

On this clonotype: It is likely a read error, because the conserved phenylalanine at the end of the CDR3 is missing. This chain links TRBV9 with TRBJ1-2; D remains ambiguous. Trimming shortened V by 0 bases and J by 4 bases, and 7 bases separated the two germline ends. Looked up from germline, CDR1 is SGDLS and CDR2 is YYNGEE. The CDR3 sequence is 13 residues long. The CDR3: CASSVGAGYGYTL. The CDR3 region has the DNA TGTGCCAGCAGCGTAGGGGCCGGCTATGGCTACACCCTC.

This chain connects TRBV29-1 to TRBJ2-5; 11 nucleotides align to TRBD2. The CDR3 has 13 residues. Trimming at V came to 5 bases and at J to 4 bases, leaving 3 bases not matched to a gene. CDR1 is SQVTM and CDR2 is ANQGSEA in the germline V gene. The CDR3 DNA sequence: TGCAGCGTTTTACTAGCGGGGGTAGAGACCCAGTACTTC. Translated, it gives CSVLLAGVETQYF.

This clonotype was counted at least ten times. The V call is TRBV5-1, the J call TRBJ2-5, with D perhaps given as TRBD1 or TRBD2 (5 bases each). Germline V gene data show CDR1 as SGHRS and CDR2 as YFSETQ. Trimming removed 0 bases from V and 2 bases from J, with 8 bases in between. The CDR3 length is 14 residues. The CDR3 region has the DNA TGCGCCAGCAGCTTGGGGGACGGACAAGAGACCCAGTACTTC. It is translated as CASSLGDGQETQYF. Together with reference TRBV5-1 and TRBJ2-5, the CDR3 gives the full variable domain: KAGVTQTPRYLIKTRGQQVTLSCSPISGHRSVSWYQQTPGQGLQFLFEYFSETQRNKGNFPGRFSGRQFSNSRSEMNVSTLELGDSALYLCASSLGDGQETQYFGPGTRLLVL.

The chain links TRBV3-1 to TRBJ2-7, with no clear D. Trimming stripped 1 base from V and 0 bases from J, with 10 bases between. Germline V gene data show CDR1 as LGHDT and CDR2 as YNNKEL (reference sequence). CDR3 length equals 15 residues. CDR3 coding DNA: TGTGCCAGCAGCCAAGGGGCTGGGCCCTCCTACGAGCAGTACTTC. Residues: CASSQGAGPSYEQYF.

The V and J genes are TRBV5-1 and TRBJ2-5, with D perhaps matching TRBD1 (6 bases). The J call may be in error: the DNA end matches TRBJ2-1 better. Germline lookup yields CDR1 SGHRS and CDR2 YFSETQ. The CDR3 covers 17 residues. The DNA of the CDR3 is TGCGCCAGCAGCCTTCAAGATACAGGGTCCACCTTCAATGAGCAGTTCTTC. It codes for CASSLQDTGSTFNEQFF.